Included here is one T cell receptor (beta chain) sequence, with context. This clonotype showed up many times. Its specific antigen is unknown. No much larger clone is present one base from it, and per-base qualities are unavailable. The CDR3 runs 12 amino acids, cysteine and phenylalanine included. CDR3 DNA only is kept here, 36 bases in frame from base 1. The germline V gene encodes CDR1 SGHTA and CDR2 FQGNSA. The germline ends are 7 bases apart after V is trimmed by 5 bases and J by 5 bases. The meaning of the sample's treatment or condition label: in vitro stimulation with specific CMV peptide epitopes to enrich CMV-specific T cells. The source of the sample is a study of T cell repertoires in cytomegalovirus infection (dated by TCRdb to the late 2010s). A note on the overall study: Peptide stimulations targeted recently identified HLA-C-restricted CMV epitopes, whose presentation resists viral immunomodulation, together with well-studied HLA-B-restricted epitopes. Donor HLA type was relevant to the analysis, as public TCR beta signatures indicated carriage of CMV infection together with the matching HLA type.

Sequencer: Illumina HiSeq 1500. TCRdb reprocessed the public reads (quality trimming at Q25 with fastp, clone calling with MiXCR) and kept in-frame beta chains. Each entry merges the rows of one CDR3 protein and shows their most common DNA and genes. The sample table contains approximately 340,000 distinct CDR3 sequences; only one count was recorded for 29% of them. Around 20% of the sample lies in the top ten. Broad study findings and their caveats: The ex vivo response was dominated by HLA-C-restricted CMV-specific TCR beta clonotypes, which also provided the single most frequent clonotype in two of eight donors. Cumulative frequency of public TCR beta family members discriminated carriers of CMV infection plus the relevant HLA type in this cohort and an independent 352-donor cohort.

The source is a human donor in good health (CMV status not recorded). Some clones in this sample may be carry-over from other donors' samples. The rearrangement joined TRBV7-2 to TRBJ2-1, with no confident D gene call. The sample here was cultured PBMCs, taken from culture after CMV antigen stimulation. The encoded CDR3 is CASSPGHNEQFF. The base sequence is TGTGCCAGCAGCCCCGGGCACAATGAGCAGTTCTTC. The CDR3, completed at both ends by the reference TRBV7-2 and TRBJ2-1 genes, gives the full variable domain GAGVSQSPSNKVTEKGKDVELRCDPISGHTALYWYRQSLGQGLEFLIYFQGNSAPDKSGLPSDRFSAERTGGSVSTLTIQRTQQEDSAVYLCASSPGHNEQFFGPGTRLTVL.